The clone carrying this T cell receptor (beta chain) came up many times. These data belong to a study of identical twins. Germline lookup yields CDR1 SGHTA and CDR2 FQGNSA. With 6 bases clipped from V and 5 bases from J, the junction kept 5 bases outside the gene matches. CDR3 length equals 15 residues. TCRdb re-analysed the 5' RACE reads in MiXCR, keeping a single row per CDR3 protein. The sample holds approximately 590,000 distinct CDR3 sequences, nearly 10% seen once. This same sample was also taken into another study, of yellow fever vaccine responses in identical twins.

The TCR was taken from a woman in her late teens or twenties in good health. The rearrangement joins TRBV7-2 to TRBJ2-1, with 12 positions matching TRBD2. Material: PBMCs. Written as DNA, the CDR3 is TGTGCCAGCAGTCCCCGACTAGCGGGAGACAATGAGCAGTTCTTC. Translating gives CASSPRLAGDNEQFF.